The rows below give T cell receptor beta chains drawn from one sample of a study of cytomegalovirus exposure and HLA in healthy donors. The method was immunoSEQ multiplex PCR; TCRdb's version includes in-frame clones alone and lacks a portion of them. The sample consists of roughly 140,000 clones, around 80% of them appearing once. The sequencing input was PBMCs. The receptors stem from a man in his thirties or forties in good health and CMV-seropositive. Both conserved end residues are part of each CDR3. Each record gives: J gene, V gene, D gene, CDR3 length, clone size, CDR3 DNA, CDR3 protein. D genes are given only for firm matches. Clone size is stated in some rows and not others, as once, few, many or a class when expanded.

TRBJ2-7 TRBV28 TRBD1 16 . TGTGCCAGCAGTTTCGTCGGACAGGGGGGATCCTACGAGCAGTACTTC CASSFVGQGGSYEQYF
TRBJ1-2 TRBV19 . 13 . TGTGCCAGTAATGCCAGGGGTTTCGATGGCTACACCTTC CASNARGFDGYTF
TRBJ1-5 TRBV19 . 13 . TGTGCCAGTAGTGAACAGCCCAAGAGGGCCCAGCATTTT CASSEQPKRAQHF
TRBJ2-2 TRBV18 TRBD2 16 . TGTGCCAGCTCTCAAGAGGCGGGGGAGAACACCGGGGAGCTGTTTTTT CASSQEAGENTGELFF
TRBJ1-1 TRBV10-1 TRBD1 16 . TGCGCCAGCAGAACCGGGACAGGTTTCATGAACACTGAAGCTTTCTTT CASRTGTGFMNTEAFF
TRBJ2-6 TRBV4-3 . 16 . TGCGCCAGCAGCCAAGAGAAGAGCTCTGGGGCCAACGTCCTGACTTTC CASSQEKSSGANVLTF
TRBJ1-2 TRBV28 TRBD1 16 . TGTGCCAGCAGTTCCTCGGACAGGGGGCGGGTGGGTGGCTACACCTTC CASSSSDRGRVGGYTF
TRBJ2-5 TRBV6-5 TRBD1 14 . TGTGCCAGCAGATTGATGACAGGGTCGGAGACCCAGTACTTC CASRLMTGSETQYF
TRBJ2-6 TRBV5-6 TRBD1 18 . TGTGCCAGCAGCCTGGGGACAGCTCGCCCCTCTGGGGCCAACGTCCTGACTTTC CASSLGTARPSGANVLTF
TRBJ2-7 TRBV20-1 . 11 . TGCAGTGCGCACTATGAAGTGGAGCAGTACTTC CSAHYEVEQYF
TRBJ1-2 TRBV4-3 . 14 . TGCGCCAGCAGCCAAGTCGCCAGTAACTATGGCTACACCTTC CASSQVASNYGYTF
TRBJ2-3 TRBV27 . 14 . TGTGCCAGCAGTTCTTTCCGAGGACGGGGTACGCAGTATTTT CASSSFRGRGTQYF
TRBJ1-4 TRBV19 . 13 few TGTGCCAGTAGTATAGATCTTAGTGAAAAACTGTTTTTT CASSIDLSEKLFF
TRBJ2-3 TRBV5-1 . 14 . TGCGCCAGCAGCTTGACTTATATCACAGATACGCAGTATTTT CASSLTYITDTQYF
TRBJ2-1 TRBV27 TRBD2 14 . TGTGCCAGCACCCGTAGCGGGAGGCCCAATGAGCAGTTCTTC CASTRSGRPNEQFF